The rows below give T cell receptor beta chains drawn from one sample of a study of blood T cell repertoires in COVID-19. The data were produced by immunoSEQ multiplex PCR, yet TCRdb's version contains in-frame clones alone and is incomplete. The sample lists fewer than 350,000 clones, roughly 85% occurring once. The material sequenced was PBMCs or T cells enriched from blood (not recorded which). The source of these receptors is a woman aged 40 to 55 who had recovered from COVID-19. Each CDR3 is given with its conserved first and last residue. The D gene is left open where the match is weak. A clone size is listed for some rows: how often the clone was seen (once, few, many), or a class if it is expanded.

size: NA
D: NA
J: TRBJ1-2
V: TRBV6-5
DNA: TGTGCCAGCACTCTAATCAGTGGCGGCTATGGCTACACCTTC
CDR3: CASTLISGGYGYTF

size: NA
D: NA
J: TRBJ1-1
V: TRBV3-1/TRBV3-2
DNA: TGTGCCAGCAACCGACGGGGGGTGGACACTGAAGCTTTCTTT
CDR3: CASNRRGVDTEAFF

size: NA
D: NA
J: TRBJ1-1
V: TRBV18
DNA: TGTGCCAGCTCACCATTGGCAGCTGAAGCTTTCTTT
CDR3: CASSPLAAEAFF

size: once
D: TRBD2
J: TRBJ2-3
V: TRBV27
DNA: TGTGCCAGCAGTTTAGAGGTTGCTAGCGGGAGTACGCAGTATTTT
CDR3: CASSLEVASGSTQYF

size: NA
D: TRBD2
J: TRBJ2-2
V: TRBV5-1
DNA: TGCGCCAGCAGCTTGATTACTAGCGGGATGACCGGGGAGCTGTTTTTT
CDR3: CASSLITSGMTGELFF

size: NA
D: TRBD2
J: TRBJ2-3
V: TRBV28
DNA: TGTGCCAGCAGTCCATTAGGACTAGCGGGAGCTTCAGATACGCAGTATTTT
CDR3: CASSPLGLAGASDTQYF

size: once
D: TRBD1
J: TRBJ2-1
V: TRBV6-5
DNA: TGTGCCAGCATGGGACAGACCTACAATGAGCAGTTCTTC
CDR3: CASMGQTYNEQFF

size: once
D: NA
J: TRBJ1-1
V: TRBV24-1
DNA: TGTGCCACCAGTGAAGCAACAGGTCGGGAAGCTTTCTTT
CDR3: CATSEATGREAFF

size: NA
D: TRBD1
J: TRBJ1-2
V: TRBV10-2
DNA: TGCGCCAGTCGACAGGGCGGCTATGGCTACACCTTC
CDR3: CASRQGGYGYTF

size: NA
D: TRBD2
J: TRBJ2-1
V: TRBV7-2
DNA: TGTGCCAGCAGCTTAGCCCCTAGCGGGGCTTACAATGAGCAGTTCTTC
CDR3: CASSLAPSGAYNEQFF

size: NA
D: NA
J: TRBJ1-1
V: TRBV12-5
DNA: TGTGCTAGTGGTCCCGGGACAACAAAAGCTTTCTTT
CDR3: CASGPGTTKAFF

size: NA
D: NA
J: TRBJ1-6
V: TRBV10-2
DNA: TGCGCCAGCAGTGAGGTGTGGGCCCATTCACCCCTCCACTTT
CDR3: CASSEVWAHSPLHF

size: NA
D: TRBD1
J: TRBJ1-5
V: TRBV10-3
DNA: TGTGCCATCAGTGAGGCATCAGGGGGCGCCGGTCAGCCCCAGCATTTT
CDR3: CAISEASGGAGQPQHF

size: NA
D: NA
J: TRBJ2-1
V: TRBV3-1/TRBV3-2
DNA: TGTGCCAGCAGCCAATGGATTCAGACAGAGGCCTACAATGAGCAGTTCTTC
CDR3: CASSQWIQTEAYNEQFF

size: NA
D: NA
J: TRBJ2-7
V: TRBV21-1
DNA: TGTGCCAGCAGCAACGGGACTAGCGGGGTATCTGGCCCCTGCGAGCAGTACTTC
CDR3: CASSNGTSGVSGPCEQYF

size: once
D: TRBD2
J: TRBJ2-3
V: TRBV12-3/TRBV12-4
DNA: TGTGCCAGCAGTTATAGCGGGAAGGATACGCAGTATTTT
CDR3: CASSYSGKDTQYF

size: NA
D: TRBD2
J: TRBJ2-7
V: TRBV2
DNA: TGTGCCAGCGGTGCGGGACTAGCGGCCTACGAGCAGTACTTC
CDR3: CASGAGLAAYEQYF

size: NA
D: NA
J: TRBJ2-5
V: TRBV5-1
DNA: TGCGCCAGCAGCTTGGGTTCGCGGTCAGAGACCCAGTACTTC
CDR3: CASSLGSRSETQYF

size: NA
D: TRBD1
J: TRBJ2-1
V: TRBV3-1/TRBV3-2
DNA: TGTGCCAGCAGCCAGACAGGGGTGTTTGAGCAGTTCTTC
CDR3: CASSQTGVFEQFF

size: NA
D: TRBD1
J: TRBJ1-4
V: TRBV19
DNA: TGTGCCAGTAGCCCCAACAGGGGATACAATGAAAAACTGTTTTTT
CDR3: CASSPNRGYNEKLFF

size: NA
D: NA
J: TRBJ2-3
V: TRBV7-3
DNA: TGTGCCAGCAGCTTAGCCGGAGGCACAGATACGCAGTATTTT
CDR3: CASSLAGGTDTQYF

size: NA
D: TRBD2
J: TRBJ2-3
V: TRBV7-2
DNA: TGTGCCAGCAGCCCACCGGGACTAGCGTTGGATACGCAGTATTTT
CDR3: CASSPPGLALDTQYF

size: few
D: TRBD2
J: TRBJ2-1
V: TRBV11-2
DNA: TGTGCCAGCAGCCCACTCGGCGGGAGATATCGTGAGCAGTTCTTC
CDR3: CASSPLGGRYREQFF

size: NA
D: NA
J: TRBJ2-3
V: TRBV2
DNA: TGTGCCAGCGGTATGCAGGGGCCACCCACAGATACGCAGTATTTT
CDR3: CASGMQGPPTDTQYF

size: NA
D: TRBD1
J: TRBJ2-7
V: TRBV5-4
DNA: TGTGCCAGCAGCCCCGGACAGGGAGGCTACGAGCAGTACTTC
CDR3: CASSPGQGGYEQYF

size: NA
D: TRBD2
J: TRBJ2-7
V: TRBV28
DNA: TGTGCCAGCACTCCCCCCATTACTAGCGGGAGATCGAGCGAGCAGTACTTC
CDR3: CASTPPITSGRSSEQYF

size: few
D: TRBD1
J: TRBJ2-7
V: TRBV2
DNA: TGTGCCAGCAGGAACCGGGACAGGGGTGGTTACGAGCAGTACTTC
CDR3: CASRNRDRGGYEQYF

size: NA
D: NA
J: TRBJ1-1
V: TRBV16
DNA: TGTGCCAGCAGCCACCGGGGGGGTTCCTCCATGAACACTGAAGCTTTCTTT
CDR3: CASSHRGGSSMNTEAFF

size: NA
D: NA
J: TRBJ1-2
V: TRBV21-1
DNA: TGTGCCAGCAGCCCCCCGGGGAAGATTAACTATGGCTACACCTTC
CDR3: CASSPPGKINYGYTF

size: NA
D: NA
J: TRBJ2-3
V: TRBV19
DNA: TGTGCCAGTAAGGCCTCGGGAGCAGATACGCAGTATTTT
CDR3: CASKASGADTQYF

size: once
D: TRBD1
J: TRBJ1-2
V: TRBV7-3
DNA: TGTGCCAGCAGCTCGACAGGGGGATTTGGCTACACCTTC
CDR3: CASSSTGGFGYTF

size: NA
D: TRBD2
J: TRBJ2-5
V: TRBV19
DNA: TGTGCCAGTAACAGCGGCGGGAGGGGATTCAAAGAGACCCAGTACTTC
CDR3: CASNSGGRGFKETQYF

size: NA
D: TRBD1
J: TRBJ1-6
V: TRBV19
DNA: TGTGCCAGTCAGGGGGCGAATAATTCACCCCTCCACTTT
CDR3: CASQGANNSPLHF

size: NA
D: TRBD2
J: TRBJ2-5
V: TRBV18
DNA: TGTGCCAGCTCACCGGGACTAGCGGGAGGGCCAGGAGAGACCCAGTACTTC
CDR3: CASSPGLAGGPGETQYF

size: NA
D: NA
J: TRBJ2-3
V: TRBV3-1/TRBV3-2
DNA: TGTGCCAGCAGCCAAAACGGGAGAAGGGGAGATACGCAGTATTTT
CDR3: CASSQNGRRGDTQYF

size: NA
D: NA
J: TRBJ1-1
V: TRBV7-9
DNA: TGTGCCAGCAGCTCCAGCAGGGTCACTGAAGCTTTCTTT
CDR3: CASSSSRVTEAFF

size: NA
D: TRBD1
J: TRBJ1-1
V: TRBV5-1
DNA: TGCGCCAGCAGCAGGGGACAGCTGAACACTGAAGCTTTCTTT
CDR3: CASSRGQLNTEAFF

size: NA
D: TRBD1
J: TRBJ2-4
V: TRBV9
DNA: TGTGCCAGCAGCCCCGGGACAGGGAGAGCCAAAAACATTCAGTACTTC
CDR3: CASSPGTGRAKNIQYF

size: NA
D: NA
J: TRBJ1-2
V: TRBV11-2
DNA: TGTGCCAGCAGCCTCCTAGGGGGGGGGTATGGCTACACCTTC
CDR3: CASSLLGGGYGYTF

size: NA
D: TRBD2
J: TRBJ2-7
V: TRBV24-1
DNA: TGTGCCACCAGTGAACCCGGGACTAGCGGGAGAGTGGACGAGCAGTACTTC
CDR3: CATSEPGTSGRVDEQYF

size: NA
D: NA
J: TRBJ1-5
V: TRBV4-2
DNA: TGTGCCAGCAGCCAAGAGGGGGGGCCTCATCAGCCCCAGCATTTT
CDR3: CASSQEGGPHQPQHF

size: NA
D: TRBD1
J: TRBJ2-5
V: TRBV28
DNA: TGTGCCAGCAGTTCGTCCTACAGGGGGCACAAAGAGACCCAGTACTTC
CDR3: CASSSSYRGHKETQYF

size: NA
D: NA
J: TRBJ1-5
V: TRBV14
DNA: TGTGCCAGCATCGATCAGCCCCAGCATTTT
CDR3: CASIDQPQHF

size: NA
D: NA
J: TRBJ1-6
V: TRBV7-2
DNA: TGTGCCAGCAGCTTATACGAGGGTTCACCCCTCCACTTT
CDR3: CASSLYEGSPLHF

size: NA
D: NA
J: TRBJ2-7
V: TRBV5-1
DNA: TGCGCCAGCAGCTCCGGGGCGGGGGCCTCCGAGCAGTACTTC
CDR3: CASSSGAGASEQYF

size: NA
D: TRBD1
J: TRBJ1-6
V: TRBV30
DNA: TGTGCCTGGGGGGACAGGGGGCTGAATTTTAATTCACCCCTCCACTTT
CDR3: CAWGDRGLNFNSPLHF

size: NA
D: NA
J: TRBJ2-1
V: TRBV5-1
DNA: TGCGCCAGCAGATCGGGGAACCTAGGCAATGAGCAGTTCTTC
CDR3: CASRSGNLGNEQFF

size: once
D: NA
J: TRBJ1-4
V: TRBV27
DNA: TGTGCCAGCAGCCTAAGCGCGAATGAAAAACTGTTTTTT
CDR3: CASSLSANEKLFF

size: NA
D: TRBD1
J: TRBJ2-3
V: TRBV7-3
DNA: TGTGCCAGCAGCTTGGGACAGCGAGATACGCAGTATTTT
CDR3: CASSLGQRDTQYF

size: NA
D: TRBD2
J: TRBJ2-1
V: TRBV11-3
DNA: TGTGCCAGCAGCCCAAGGGACGGGAGGGAGCAGTTCTTC
CDR3: CASSPRDGREQFF

size: many
D: NA
J: TRBJ2-3
V: TRBV19
DNA: TGTGCCACTAAATCGTCGCGGGGCCCCGATACGCAGTATTTT
CDR3: CATKSSRGPDTQYF

size: NA
D: NA
J: TRBJ2-6
V: TRBV19
DNA: TGTGCCAGTAGTATAATTCTTGGAGGGCGCTCTGGGGCCAACGTCCTGACTTTC
CDR3: CASSIILGGRSGANVLTF

size: NA
D: NA
J: TRBJ1-3
V: TRBV30
DNA: TGTGCCTGGAGTGCTACAGCTGGAAACACCATATATTTT
CDR3: CAWSATAGNTIYF

size: NA
D: NA
J: TRBJ2-2
V: TRBV28
DNA: TGTGCCAGCACCATAGGAGGGACCGGCACCGGGGAGCTGTTTTTT
CDR3: CASTIGGTGTGELFF

size: once
D: TRBD2
J: TRBJ2-2
V: TRBV5-1
DNA: TGCGCCAGCAGCTTGGCGGCGGGAGGATTCACCGGGGAGCTGTTTTTT
CDR3: CASSLAAGGFTGELFF

size: NA
D: NA
J: TRBJ2-3
V: TRBV7-3
DNA: TGTGCCAGCAGCTTCAGGGGAGATACGCAGTATTTT
CDR3: CASSFRGDTQYF